A selection of T cell receptor beta chains follows, all from one sample in a study of cytomegalovirus exposure and HLA in healthy donors. Some clones are missing from TCRdb's copy, which holds only in-frame ones; the method was immunoSEQ multiplex PCR. The sample has under 250,000 clones, 70% to 90% seen once. The specimen was PBMCs. The receptors were sampled from a woman aged 18-35 years in good health and CMV-seronegative. Both conserved end residues are part of each CDR3. D genes are given only for firm matches. Only some rows state a clone size, as once, few, many or a class for expanded clones.

>TRBV14|TRBJ2-7|-|once
TGTGCCAGCAGCCAAGAAGTTAGGACAGCCACCTACGAGCAGTACTTC
CASSQEVRTATYEQYF
>TRBV19|TRBJ2-1|TRBD2|-
TGTGCCAGTAGGATGGCGGGCGGGAGTGTCGATGAGCAGTTCTTC
CASRMAGGSVDEQFF
>TRBV5-1|TRBJ2-5|-|-
TGCGCCAGCAGCCCGCTGACAGTTATAGAGACCCAGTACTTC
CASSPLTVIETQYF
>TRBV2|TRBJ2-1|TRBD2|-
TGTGCCAGCAGTGAATCGGGGCGGGGGACTAGCAACGACAATGAGCAGTTCTTC
CASSESGRGTSNDNEQFF
>TRBV30|TRBJ2-6|-|-
TGTGCCTGGAGTGTACAGGCCAACGTCCTGACTTTC
CAWSVQANVLTF
>TRBV27|TRBJ1-5|TRBD1|-
TGTGCCAGCACCCCGGACAGGTATAGCAATCAGCCCCAGCATTTT
CASTPDRYSNQPQHF
>TRBV11-3|TRBJ1-1|-|-
TGTGCCAGCAGCCGTACAGTGAACACTGAAGCTTTCTTT
CASSRTVNTEAFF
>TRBV9|TRBJ2-2|-|once
TGTGCCAGCAGCGCGTTATTATCCGGGGAGCTGTTTTTT
CASSALLSGELFF
>TRBV7-6|TRBJ1-1|-|-
TGTGCCAGCAGCCGATTCAGCCACATGAACACTGAAGCTTTCTTT
CASSRFSHMNTEAFF
>TRBV7-7|TRBJ2-1|-|-
TGTGCCAGCAGCTTAACTAGGCTAAATGAGCAGTTCTTC
CASSLTRLNEQFF
>TRBV7-7|TRBJ2-2|TRBD1|-
TGTGCTAGCAGCACACGGACAGGGGACCTAGCGAACACCGGGGAGCTGTTTTTT
CASSTRTGDLANTGELFF
>TRBV9|TRBJ1-2|TRBD1|-
TGTGCCAGCAGCCCGGGACAGGGGGCCGATGGCTACACCTTC
CASSPGQGADGYTF
>TRBV5-4|TRBJ1-1|-|-
TGTGCCAGCAGCCGTAACAGGGTGGGCCAAACTGAAGCTTTCTTT
CASSRNRVGQTEAFF
>TRBV27|TRBJ2-3|TRBD2|-
TGTGCCAGCTCCCGGGGGGGATCCATCACAGATACGCAGTATTTT
CASSRGGSITDTQYF
>TRBV9|TRBJ1-5|TRBD1|-
TGTGCCAGCAGCGCGGGGACAGGGGGTGGGCAGCCCCAGCATTTT
CASSAGTGGGQPQHF
>TRBV28|TRBJ1-5|TRBD1|-
TGTGCCAGCACCCCAGGGGGGGGCTTTAGCAATCAGCCCCAGCATTTT
CASTPGGGFSNQPQHF
>TRBV18|TRBJ2-5|-|-
TGTGCCAGCTCACCACCCCCGACTAAAGAGACCCAGTACTTC
CASSPPPTKETQYF
>TRBV30|TRBJ1-1|-|-
TGTGCCTGGAGCCCGGACGTTGTGAACACTGAAGCTTTCTTT
CAWSPDVVNTEAFF
>TRBV4-2|TRBJ1-2|-|-
TGTGCCAGCAGCCAAGTCGGCAACTATGGCTACACCTTC
CASSQVGNYGYTF
>TRBV7-2|TRBJ1-4|-|-
TGTGCCAGCAGCTTCCAGACAGCAACTAATGAAAAACTGTTTTTT
CASSFQTATNEKLFF
>TRBV13|TRBJ2-5|-|-
TGTGCCAGCAGCTCCCGGGACTACCAAGAGACCCAGTACTTC
CASSSRDYQETQYF
>TRBV4-1|TRBJ1-5|TRBD1|-
TGCGCCAGCAGCCAAGGGGACAGGGGATATGGGAATCAGCCCCAGCATTTT
CASSQGDRGYGNQPQHF
>TRBV5-8|TRBJ1-2|-|-
TGTGCCAGCAGCTTGGTACGGTTGGGCTACACCTTC
CASSLVRLGYTF
>TRBV28|TRBJ2-7|TRBD1|-
TGTGCCAGCAGTTTATGGGGACAGGGTGCCCCCTCCTACGAGCAGTACTTC
CASSLWGQGAPSYEQYF
>TRBV27|TRBJ2-7|-|-
TGTGCCAGCAGGAAGCAGTACTTC
CASRKQYF
>TRBV19|TRBJ1-5|TRBD1|-
TGTGCCAGTACTCGAGACAGGGCTAGCAATCAGCCCCAGCATTTT
CASTRDRASNQPQHF
>TRBV30|TRBJ1-4|-|few
TGTGCCTGGGGGGGGCAGGGAGGCGAAAAACTGTTTTTT
CAWGGQGGEKLFF
>TRBV28|TRBJ2-5|TRBD1|-
TGTGCCAGCAGTTCGACAGGGGGAATAGGAGAGACCCAGTACTTC
CASSSTGGIGETQYF
>TRBV7-2|TRBJ2-7|-|once
TGTGCCAGCAGCATTGACAGATCCTACGAGCAGTACTTC
CASSIDRSYEQYF
>TRBV6-1|TRBJ2-1|-|-
TGTGCCATCGGGGAGGGGGTGTGGTCCTACAATGAGCAGTTCTTC
CAIGEGVWSYNEQFF
>TRBV19|TRBJ1-1|TRBD1|few
TGTGCCAGTACCCAGACAGGGGGTGAAGCTTTCTTT
CASTQTGGEAFF
>TRBV6-5|TRBJ1-3|-|-
TGTGCCAGCAGTCCCTTCCACGGCGGAGCCACCATATATTTT
CASSPFHGGATIYF
>TRBV4-1|TRBJ1-6|-|-
TGCGCCAGCAGCCAAGATCCCCAGGATTCACCCCTCCACTTT
CASSQDPQDSPLHF
>TRBV6-5|TRBJ2-7|-|few
TGTGCCAGCAGTTACGGACGGACAGTTAACGAGCAGTACTTC
CASSYGRTVNEQYF
>TRBV9|TRBJ2-3|TRBD2|-
TGTGCCAGCAGCGCCTTCGGGGGGAGCACAGATACGCAGTATTTT
CASSAFGGSTDTQYF
>TRBV4-2|TRBJ1-5|-|-
TGTGCCAGCAGCCAAGTACAGAATAGCAATCAGCCCCAGCATTTT
CASSQVQNSNQPQHF
>TRBV30|TRBJ1-4|-|-
TGTGCCTGGAGTCCAAAGACAGCAACTAATGAAAAACTGTTTTTT
CAWSPKTATNEKLFF
>TRBV27|TRBJ2-5|-|-
TGTGCCAGCAGTTTATCCACCAGGTTGACCCAGTACTTC
CASSLSTRLTQYF
>TRBV18|TRBJ1-1|-|-
TGTGCCAGCTCCGGACCGAACACTGAAGCTTTCTTT
CASSGPNTEAFF
>TRBV19|TRBJ1-2|TRBD1|-
TGTGCCAGTAGCAGATCCGGGACAGGGGTCTATGGCTACACCTTC
CASSRSGTGVYGYTF
>TRBV6-5|TRBJ2-1|TRBD1|once
TGTGCCAGCGCGACAGGGGGCTCCTACAATGAGCAGTTCTTC
CASATGGSYNEQFF
>TRBV28|TRBJ2-7|-|-
TGTGCCAGCAGCCTTGGACAGAGCTCCGAGCAGTACTTC
CASSLGQSSEQYF
>TRBV12-5|TRBJ2-3|-|-
TGTGCTAGTGGTCCCCCCCCGTTAGATACGCAGTATTTT
CASGPPPLDTQYF
>TRBV5-1|TRBJ2-7|-|-
TGCGCCAGCAGCTTGGCCCCAGGGACGGTTACCTACGAGCAGTACTTC
CASSLAPGTVTYEQYF
>TRBV5-1|TRBJ1-6|-|-
TGCGCCAGCAGCTCCGGCCTCGATTCACCCCTCCACTTT
CASSSGLDSPLHF
>TRBV6-5|TRBJ1-2|TRBD1|-
TGTGCCAGCAGTTCCGCCTACAGGGGGAGTAGAGGCTACACCTTC
CASSSAYRGSRGYTF
>TRBV30|TRBJ2-2|-|-
TGTGCCTGGAGTGTACCTGGGCGGCTAAGGGACACCGGGGAGCTGTTTTTT
CAWSVPGRLRDTGELFF
>TRBV4-2|TRBJ1-4|-|-
TGTGCCAGCAGCCAAGAATGGGGGGATGAAAAACTGTTTTTT
CASSQEWGDEKLFF
>TRBV7-2|TRBJ1-5|-|-
TGTGCCAGCAGCGATAGCGGGGTGAGGAGCAATCAGCCCCAGCATTTT
CASSDSGVRSNQPQHF
>TRBV19|TRBJ1-5|TRBD1|-
TGTGCCAGTAGGGAAACAGGGGTTAGTAGCAATCAGCCCCAGCATTTT
CASRETGVSSNQPQHF
>TRBV6-1|TRBJ2-7|-|-
TGTGCCAGCAGGGAGGGAATGGGCGACACCTACGAGCAGTACTTC
CASREGMGDTYEQYF
>TRBV19|TRBJ2-7|TRBD2|-
TGTGCCAGTAGTCTAGCGGGAGGGTCCTACGAGCAGTACTTC
CASSLAGGSYEQYF
>TRBV25-1|TRBJ2-3|TRBD1|-
TGTGCCAGCAGTGACCGGGACAGGGGGACAGATACGCAGTATTTT
CASSDRDRGTDTQYF
>TRBV10-1|TRBJ2-1|-|once
TGCGCCAGCAGTGAGTCGGGTATAGGAGCAAGGAATGAGCAGTTCTTC
CASSESGIGARNEQFF
>TRBV27|TRBJ2-3|TRBD2|-
TGTGCCAGCAGTCCACATTCCGGGACTAGCGGGAGTGGCACAGATACGCAGTATTTT
CASSPHSGTSGSGTDTQYF
>TRBV20-1|TRBJ1-2|-|-
TGCAGTGCTAGAGATGTGCAGGGGACATTCTTC
CSARDVQGTFF
>TRBV6-6|TRBJ2-2|TRBD2|few
TGTGCCAGCAGTTACTACGGACTAGCTGGAGGGGAGCTGTTTTTT
CASSYYGLAGGELFF
>TRBV5-5|TRBJ1-2|-|-
TGTGCCAGCAGCTACCGGGCAACCGGAGAGGATGGCTACACCTTC
CASSYRATGEDGYTF
>TRBV5-1|TRBJ1-1|TRBD1|-
TGCGCCAGCAGTTTCCTCGGACAGGGGGAATCTGAAGCTTTCTTT
CASSFLGQGESEAFF